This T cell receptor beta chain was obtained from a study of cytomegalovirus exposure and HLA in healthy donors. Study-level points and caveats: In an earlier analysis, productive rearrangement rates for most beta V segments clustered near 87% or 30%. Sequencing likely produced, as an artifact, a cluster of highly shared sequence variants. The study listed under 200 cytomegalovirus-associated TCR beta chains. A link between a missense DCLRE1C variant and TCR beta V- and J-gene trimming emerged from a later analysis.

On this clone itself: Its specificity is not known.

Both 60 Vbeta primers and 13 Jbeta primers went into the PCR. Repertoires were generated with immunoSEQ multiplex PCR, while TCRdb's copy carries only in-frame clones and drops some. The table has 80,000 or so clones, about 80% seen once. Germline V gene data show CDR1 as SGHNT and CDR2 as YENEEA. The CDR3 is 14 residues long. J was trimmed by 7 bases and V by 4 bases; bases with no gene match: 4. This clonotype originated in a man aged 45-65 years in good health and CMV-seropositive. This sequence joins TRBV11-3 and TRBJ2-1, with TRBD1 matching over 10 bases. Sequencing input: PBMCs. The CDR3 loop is CASSYDRGLNEQFF. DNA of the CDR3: TGTGCCAGCAGCTATGACAGGGGGCTGAATGAGCAGTTCTTC.